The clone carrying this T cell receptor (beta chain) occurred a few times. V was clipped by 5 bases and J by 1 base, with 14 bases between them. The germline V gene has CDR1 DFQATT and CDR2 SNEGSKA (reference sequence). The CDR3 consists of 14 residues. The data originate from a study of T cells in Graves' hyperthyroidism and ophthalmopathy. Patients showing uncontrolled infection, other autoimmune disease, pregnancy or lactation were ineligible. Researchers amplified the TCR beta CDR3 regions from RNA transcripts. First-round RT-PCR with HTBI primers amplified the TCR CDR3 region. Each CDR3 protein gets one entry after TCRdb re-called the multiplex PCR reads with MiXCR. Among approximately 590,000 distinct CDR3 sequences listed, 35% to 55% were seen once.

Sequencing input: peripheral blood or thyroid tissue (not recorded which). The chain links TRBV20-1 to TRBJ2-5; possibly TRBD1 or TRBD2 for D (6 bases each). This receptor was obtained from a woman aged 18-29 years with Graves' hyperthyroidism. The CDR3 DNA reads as TGCAGTGCTGGGGGGCAGGGCAGCCAAGAGACCCAGTACTTC. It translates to CSAGGQGSQETQYF.